Listed below are T cell receptor beta chains from one sample, sequenced in a study of T cells after yellow fever vaccination. From the 5' RACE reads, TCRdb called clonotypes with MiXCR, one entry per CDR3 protein. Of 250,000 to 300,000 distinct CDR3 sequences detected, over 4.5% appear once; the ten largest clones hold roughly 3%. The sample consisted of CD4+ T cells sorted from PBMCs, taken on the day of the yellow fever booster vaccination. The receptors come from a young man who received the YFV17D yellow fever vaccine. Each CDR3 is given without its conserved first and last residue. A row's size may be missing; if present it is once, few, many or a size class.

j_call cdr3_length clone_size v_call cdr3_aa
TRBJ2-2 9 few TRBV11-1 ASSTTGELF
TRBJ1-1 12 NA TRBV7-2 ASRMTEVNTEAF
TRBJ1-5 14 NA TRBV18 ASSPQVSGGNQPQH
TRBJ2-4 14 NA TRBV5-1 ASSLEGVLAKNIQY
TRBJ1-2 11 many TRBV6-5 ASSYSRGYFYT
TRBJ1-1 11 NA TRBV5-1 ASSLAPGAEVF
TRBJ2-5 14 NA TRBV6-5 ASSREGLAVGETQY
TRBJ2-1 12 few TRBV5-1 ASSLDLAVNEQF
TRBJ2-3 11 NA TRBV11-3 ASSLGRSDTQY
TRBJ2-1 11 few TRBV20-1 SANKFGANEQF
TRBJ2-7 11 NA TRBV12-3/TRBV12-4 ASNSGDSYEQY
TRBJ2-3 14 many TRBV4-2 ASSQGLAASTDTQY
TRBJ1-1 12 many TRBV7-2 ASSLYRMNTEAF
TRBJ1-1 13 few TRBV7-2 ASSGPGGENTEAF
TRBJ1-2 11 few TRBV6-2/TRBV6-3 ASRRQNLGGYT
TRBJ1-5 13 many TRBV20-1 SARFRRASDQPQH
TRBJ2-5 12 NA TRBV29-1 SVVNRGHSETQY
TRBJ2-1 14 many TRBV5-1 ASSLVWDRGINEQF
TRBJ1-3 14 many TRBV12-3/TRBV12-4 ASSLARSGSGNTIY
TRBJ2-1 14 many TRBV3-1 ASSQTPSVLGNEQF
TRBJ1-1 14 few TRBV6-5 ASSYSGTGVNTEAF
TRBJ2-5 12 many TRBV2 ATRGTDRGETQY
TRBJ2-1 12 NA TRBV11-3 ASSLGGRENEQF
TRBJ1-2 13 NA TRBV4-1 ASSRPGQGGEGYT
TRBJ1-1 17 NA TRBV20-1 SAPGQGLVGWFGNTEAF
TRBJ1-1 11 few TRBV12-3/TRBV12-4 ASRPTGNTEAF
TRBJ1-5 13 few TRBV20-1 SAHRRGYSNQPQH
TRBJ1-2 12 NA TRBV3-1 ASSQVPGADGYT
TRBJ1-5 12 NA TRBV30 AWNRDGSNQPQH
TRBJ1-2 12 many TRBV20-1 SARGMTVYGGYT
TRBJ2-6 11 NA TRBV30 AWAVPGANVLT
TRBJ1-4 10 few TRBV29-1 SVGVHNEKLF
TRBJ2-7 13 few TRBV7-8 ASQLVQGAGYEQY
TRBJ2-4 10 many TRBV5-1 ASSPGQGAQY
TRBJ2-3 12 NA TRBV7-9 ASSLDRTSDTQY